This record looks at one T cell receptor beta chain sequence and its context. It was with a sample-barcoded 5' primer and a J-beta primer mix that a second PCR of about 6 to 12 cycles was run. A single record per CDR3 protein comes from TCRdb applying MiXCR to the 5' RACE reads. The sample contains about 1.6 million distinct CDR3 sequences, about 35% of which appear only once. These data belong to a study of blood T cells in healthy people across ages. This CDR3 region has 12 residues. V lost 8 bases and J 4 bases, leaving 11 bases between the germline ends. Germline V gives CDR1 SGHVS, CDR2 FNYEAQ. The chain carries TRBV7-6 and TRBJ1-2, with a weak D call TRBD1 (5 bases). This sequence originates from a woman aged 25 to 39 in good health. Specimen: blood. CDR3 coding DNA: TGTGCCAGCGGGGACCCGGGCTATGGCTACACCTTC. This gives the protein CASGDPGYGYTF.